Presented here are 10 T cell receptor beta chains from one specimen sequenced in a study of T cell repertoires in cytomegalovirus infection. In TCRdb, the reads were re-called with MiXCR into one record per CDR3 protein. The sample carries some 480,000 distinct CDR3 sequences, 30% to 40% recorded once. Antigen specificity for these receptors is unknown. The specimen comprised cultured PBMCs, sampled from culture after CMV antigen stimulation. The receptors were gathered from a human donor in good health (CMV status not recorded). Some clones in this sample may be carry-over from other donors' samples.

This chain joins TRBV4-3 and TRBJ2-1; D uncertain. The V end was cut by 0 bases, the J end by 10 bases, with 10 bases between. The CDR3 runs to 13 residues. The germline V gene encodes CDR1 LGHNA and CDR2 YSLEER. CDR3 sequence reads: CASSQDPFREQFF. DNA for the CDR3: TGCGCCAGCAGCCAAGATCCCTTTCGAGAGCAGTTCTTC.

This chain joins TRBV19 and TRBJ2-3; TRBD2 aligns across 11 bases. The V segment lost 3 bases and the J segment 11 bases; nucleotides outside the gene matches: 7. CDR1 and CDR2 (germline): LNHDA, SQIVND (reference sequence). This CDR3 has 14 amino acids. CDR3 sequence (DNA): TGTGCCAGTAGTATGCTAGCGGGAGGAATGGGGCAGTATTTT. Residues: CASSMLAGGMGQYF.

The chain employs TRBV30 and TRBJ1-4, with D hard to call. This CDR3 region has 14 residues. Germline CDR1 is GTSNPN and CDR2 is SVGIG (reference sequence). With 0 bases removed from V and 3 bases from J, the gap between germline ends came to 8 bases. Here the CDR3 DNA reads TGTGCCTGGAGTGTACAAGGATCTAATGAAAAACTGTTTTTT. This codes for CAWSVQGSNEKLFF.

This clonotype was detected a few times. In DNA form, the CDR3 reads TGCGCCAGCAGCCAAGTGTCTCGAGGTCCCGACAGGGATAGCTCCTACGAGCAGTACGTC. Translation gives CASSQVSRGPDRDSSYEQYV. The chain recombines TRBV4-1 with TRBJ2-7; TRBD1 agrees at 7 bases. V was pared by 1 base and J by 0 bases, with 18 bases of the junction left unmatched. The length of the CDR3 is 20 residues. The germline gives CDR1 MGHRA, CDR2 YSYEKL.

As regards this clonotype: An end of the junction differs from the germline gene, which may be a read error. The chain uses TRBV4-1 and TRBJ2-7; 7 bases align to TRBD1. The CDR3 length is 15 residues. The germline CDR1 and CDR2 sequences are MGHRA and YSYEKL. The CDR3 loop reads CASSRGQESPYEQYF. In DNA, the CDR3 is TGTGCCAGCAGCCGCGGACAGGAGAGCCCCTACGAGCAGTACTTC.

The rearrangement joins TRBV12-3 or TRBV12-4 to TRBJ2-5; D tentatively fits TRBD1 or TRBD2 (5 bases each). The CDR3 spans 13 residues. Trimming stripped 5 bases from V and 5 bases from J, with 12 bases between. Here the CDR3 DNA reads TGTGCCAGCAGTCAACCGGGGACGGAGACCCAGTACTTC. It encodes CASSQPGTETQYF.

This clonotype was seen only a few times. This chain links TRBV5-1 with TRBJ2-3; possible D gene TRBD2, 6 bases. This CDR3 contains 16 residues. CDR1 and CDR2 (germline): SGHRS, YFSETQ. V lost 0 bases to trimming and J lost 2 bases, with 13 bases between them. In DNA, the CDR3 is TGCGCCAGCAGCTTGGCCCGGGACTCATCCACAGATACGCAGTATTTT. This gives the protein CASSLARDSSTDTQYF.

This clonotype came up a few times. The chain employs TRBV7-2 and TRBJ2-5, with D unclear. The CDR3 has 12 amino acids. Germline-derived CDR1 and CDR2 are SGHTA and FQGNSA. The ends were cut back, 1 base at V and 4 bases at J, with 4 bases in the middle. The CDR3 region is CASSLETETQYF. CDR3 in DNA: TGTGCCAGCAGCTTAGAAACAGAGACCCAGTACTTC.

In this sample, this clonotype turned up many times. This chain uses TRBV7-2 with TRBJ2-7; 11 bases are a match to TRBD1. The CDR3 has 14 residues. CDR1 is SGHTA, CDR2 FQGNSA, per germline. V shed 3 bases and J 3 bases; nucleotides not matched to a gene: 1. The CDR3 DNA is TGTGCCAGCAGCTTGGGACAGGGGGACTACGAGCAGTACTTC. As protein: CASSLGQGDYEQYF. Using reference TRBV7-2 and TRBJ2-7 for the parts outside the CDR3, the full variable domain is GAGVSQSPSNKVTEKGKDVELRCDPISGHTALYWYRQSLGQGLEFLIYFQGNSAPDKSGLPSDRFSAERTGGSVSTLTIQRTQQEDSAVYLCASSLGQGDYEQYFGPGTRLTVT.

CDR3 DNA sequence: TGTGCCAGCAGCCCCGGGGCGGACAGGGTAACAGATACGCAGTATTTT. It translates to CASSPGADRVTDTQYF. The rearrangement links TRBV7-2 to TRBJ2-3, with TRBD1 matching 8 bases. CDR3 size: 16 residues. Trimming at V came to 5 bases and at J to 3 bases, leaving 10 bases not matched to a gene. CDR1 and CDR2 from the germline V gene are SGHTA and FQGNSA.